The clone carrying this T cell receptor beta chain was observed once. The DNA input per sorted-subset replicate PCR was 150 to 200 ng, corresponding to 25,000 to 35,000 T cell genomes. In the source study's methods: ImmunoSEQ supplied junction-only sequences lacking quality scores, so filtering was different. Generated by immunoSEQ multiplex PCR, the TCRdb table keeps only in-frame clones and is missing some. V and J calls and clone size are given by that table; D and trimming were obtained from the DNA. Among some 2,000,000 clones listed, approximately 95% were seen once. V lost 8 bases and J 3 bases, leaving 21 bases between the germline ends. The CDR3 spans 16 residues. CDR1 is MGHDK and CDR2 is SYGVNS in the germline V gene. The entry originates in a study of shared clonotypes between healthy human individuals. Naive-designated CD8 cells lacked CD45RO, were positively enriched for CCR7, and omitted terminally differentiated effector memory CD45RA+ cells.

The sample consisted of naive CD8+ T cells sorted from blood. The clonotype was recovered from a man younger than 30 in good health. The genes are TRBV25-1 and TRBJ2-3; the D call may be TRBD1 or TRBD2 (7 bases each). CDR3 protein: CASGAPPQGGTDTQYF. The CDR3 region has the DNA TGTGCCAGCGGGGCCCCTCCTCAGGGGGGGACAGATACGCAGTATTTT.